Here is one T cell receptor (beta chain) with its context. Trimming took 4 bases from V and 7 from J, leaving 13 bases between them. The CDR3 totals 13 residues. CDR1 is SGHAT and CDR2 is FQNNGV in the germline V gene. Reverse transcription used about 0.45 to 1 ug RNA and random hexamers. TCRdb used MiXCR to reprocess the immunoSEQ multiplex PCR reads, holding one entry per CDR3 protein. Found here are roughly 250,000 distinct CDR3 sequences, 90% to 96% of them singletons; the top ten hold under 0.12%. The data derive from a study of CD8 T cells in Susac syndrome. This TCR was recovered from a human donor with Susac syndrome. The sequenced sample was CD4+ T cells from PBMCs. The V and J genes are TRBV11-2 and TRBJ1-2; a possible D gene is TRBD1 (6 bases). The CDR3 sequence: CASSSNRAPGYTF. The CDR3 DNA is TGTGCCAGCAGCTCAAACAGGGCCCCTGGCTACACCTTC.